This TCR beta chain was observed in a study of blood T cell repertoires in COVID-19 (TCRdb year 2020). Turning to the overall study: Samples covering the acute and convalescent phases of COVID-19 were provided by collaborators in the United States, Italy and Spain. The material from the prospective study consisted of cDNA or gDNA derived from T cells, B-cell-depleted T cells, or PBMCs. The dataset comprised deeply sampled blood TCRbeta repertoires from subjects exposed to, actively infected with, or recovered from COVID-19. The repertoires were released in a freely available public database intended as a resource for research on the immune response to SARS-CoV-2. Samples were obtained from the ongoing ImmuneRACE study (first 160 participants) and from 1,254 subjects provided by 6 global collaborators. The sample metadata nearly always contained a de-identified subject ID, COVID-19 status, age in years and sex. Where available, HLA class I and class II types were obtained from metadata supplied by the sample provider rather than from assay-based typing. The paper's findings and limits, for the study overall: The quantity of clinical and demographic metadata differed by source and by participant and was supplied without curation.

Participants in the prospective study were enrolled through a virtual design, were aged roughly 18 to 100 years, and lived in about two dozen United States geographic areas. In the prospective study, cohorts were assigned on the basis of participant-reported clinical history obtained from a screening survey and a study questionnaire. In the prospective study, mobile phlebotomists collected whole blood, serum and a nasopharyngeal or oropharyngeal swab from each participant. Additional blood draws and questionnaires over an approximately 2-month period could optionally be provided by prospective study participants. Before DNA extraction, blood samples from the prospective study were shipped at room temperature or frozen. The CDR3 runs 11 amino acids, cysteine and phenylalanine included. Here the CDR3 DNA is all that survives: 33 bases in frame from base 1. CDR1 and CDR2 are drawn from the germline V gene (reference sequence): GTSNPN, SVGIG. V lost 0 bases and J lost 4 bases; the stretch between them is 3 bases long.

A word on this clone: Its binding antigen is unknown. There are no base qualities to consult, and no much larger clone falls within one base. The same CDR3 arises from other DNA sequences in this sample as well.

TCRbeta CDR3 regions were amplified from genomic DNA using the immunoSEQ Assay, a bias-controlled multiplex PCR. For the original study's pipeline: Within the assay, amplification of reference gene primers was used to estimate how many nucleated cells each sample contained. Sequence reads were collapsed and filtered to measure the absolute abundance of every unique TCRbeta CDR3 rearrangement. For each sample, productive Simpson clonality was calculated as the square root of Simpson's diversity index across productive rearrangements. TCRdb provides this immuneACCESS table in a form limited to in-frame rearrangements. Some clones are lacking; in checked studies, under half of them reflect an unresolved V gene, and why the rest are absent is not known. D and trimming were read from the DNA, whereas the V and J calls and clone size are those reported in that table. Within this sample are hundreds of thousands of clones, with roughly 90% of them counted one time only. The top ten clonotypes cover more than 2% of the sample.

This TCR was recovered from a woman in her 40s with acute COVID-19. This receptor chain uses TRBV30 and TRBJ2-5, with the D gene uncertain. Sequencing used PBMCs or T cells enriched from blood (not recorded which). The DNA reads as follows: TGTGCCTGGAGTGTCGGAGAGACCCAGTACTTC. Its product reads: CAWSVGETQYF.